Listed below are T cell receptor beta chains from one sample, sequenced in a study of prognosis after radiotherapy for stage I lung cancer. Each CDR3 protein is one row after TCRdb ran MiXCR on the multiplex PCR reads. The table has approximately 35,000 distinct CDR3 sequences, approximately 35% seen once. Sequenced here: PBMCs, sampled before or after stereotactic body radiation therapy (not recorded which). These receptors were obtained from a donor of 50 years or more with non-small cell lung cancer. The CDR3 runs from the conserved cysteine through the conserved F or W. The order of the fields is V gene, J gene, clone size, D gene, CDR3 protein, CDR3 DNA. A D gene is named only where the DNA matches it firmly. Some rows have no size entry. The others give once, few or many, or a class for an expanded clone.

TRBV12-3/TRBV12-4	TRBJ1-5	many	TRBD1	CASSKSRDRGPGYQPQHF	TGTGCCAGCAGTAAGTCCCGGGACAGGGGTCCGGGGTATCAGCCCCAGCATTTT
TRBV19	TRBJ1-2	-	TRBD1	CASSSPGQNFYGYTF	TGTGCCAGTAGTAGCCCGGGACAGAACTTCTATGGCTACACCTTC
TRBV11-2	TRBJ2-3	many	TRBD2	CASTGTRGSDTQYF	TGTGCCAGCACCGGGACTAGGGGTTCAGATACGCAGTATTTT
TRBV6-1	TRBJ1-5	many	-	CAIREASNQPQHF	TGTGCCATCAGAGAGGCCAGCAATCAGCCCCAGCATTTT
TRBV20-1	TRBJ1-2	-	-	CSASAVYRAEYYGYTF	TGCAGTGCTAGCGCTGTGTATAGGGCGGAATACTATGGCTACACCTTC
TRBV6-4	TRBJ1-6	once	TRBD1	CASSQDRGLSHLHF	TGTGCCAGCAGCCAGGACAGGGGGCTCTCACACCTCCACTTT
TRBV30	TRBJ2-2	many	-	CAWKRRGMANDANTGELFF	TGTGCCTGGAAACGGCGTGGGATGGCAAACGACGCGAACACCGGGGAGCTGTTTTTT
TRBV24-1	TRBJ2-2	many	TRBD1	CATSDPRTGSNTGELFF	TGTGCCACCAGTGATCCCCGGACAGGGAGCAACACCGGGGAGCTGTTTTTT
TRBV14	TRBJ1-1	-	TRBD1	CASSQLGTVKNTEAFF	TGTGCCAGCAGCCAACTCGGGACAGTCAAAAACACTGAAGCTTTCTTT
TRBV24-1	TRBJ2-3	many	TRBD1	CATSGGPGTALADTQYF	TGTGCCACCAGTGGTGGGCCGGGGACAGCCCTCGCAGATACGCAGTATTTT
TRBV20-1	TRBJ1-2	medium-sized	TRBD1	CSAKRDSQLSSGYTF	TGCAGTGCTAAACGGGACAGCCAACTCTCGAGTGGCTACACCTTC
TRBV6-2/TRBV6-3	TRBJ1-5	-	-	CDGWAEGYNQPQHF	TGTGACGGCTGGGCGGAAGGGTACAATCAGCCCCAGCATTTT
TRBV18	TRBJ2-3	many	TRBD2	CASSPSGTSVTDTQYF	TGTGCCAGCTCCCCCTCCGGGACTAGCGTCACAGATACGCAGTATTTT
TRBV11-2	TRBJ1-2	-	-	CASSLEGTGLWGYTF	TGTGCCAGCAGCTTAGAGGGCACAGGACTTTGGGGCTACACCTTC
TRBV7-2	TRBJ2-7	many	-	CASSTYDRFYEQYF	TGTGCCAGCAGCACGTACGACAGGTTCTACGAGCAGTACTTC
TRBV6-1	TRBJ1-5	many	-	CASRQTEIYSNQPQHF	TGTGCCAGCAGGCAGACAGAAATTTATAGCAATCAGCCCCAGCATTTT
TRBV6-1	TRBJ1-5	many	-	CASSELDSNQPQHF	TGTGCCAGCAGTGAGTTGGATAGCAATCAGCCCCAGCATTTT
TRBV5-1	TRBJ2-3	many	TRBD2	CASSLPGLAGGTDTQYF	TGCGCCAGCAGCTTGCCGGGACTAGCGGGGGGGACAGATACGCAGTATTTT
TRBV7-2	TRBJ2-7	-	-	CASRLNPGEYEQYF	TGTGCCAGCAGATTAAATCCAGGGGAATACGAGCAGTACTTC
TRBV6-1	TRBJ1-2	many	-	CASSDPSQGPSSGYGYTF	TGTGCCAGCAGTGACCCCAGCCAGGGGCCTAGTTCAGGCTATGGCTACACCTTC
TRBV9	TRBJ2-2	many	TRBD1	CASSTSQGSTGELFF	TGTGCCAGCAGCACGTCACAGGGGAGTACCGGGGAGCTGTTTTTT
TRBV6-5	TRBJ1-1	many	-	CASSYSAEAFF	TGTGCCAGCAGTTACTCTGCTGAAGCTTTCTTT
TRBV18	TRBJ1-1	-	-	CASSPWGLSTEAFF	TGTGCCAGCTCACCATGGGGACTGTCCACTGAAGCTTTCTTT